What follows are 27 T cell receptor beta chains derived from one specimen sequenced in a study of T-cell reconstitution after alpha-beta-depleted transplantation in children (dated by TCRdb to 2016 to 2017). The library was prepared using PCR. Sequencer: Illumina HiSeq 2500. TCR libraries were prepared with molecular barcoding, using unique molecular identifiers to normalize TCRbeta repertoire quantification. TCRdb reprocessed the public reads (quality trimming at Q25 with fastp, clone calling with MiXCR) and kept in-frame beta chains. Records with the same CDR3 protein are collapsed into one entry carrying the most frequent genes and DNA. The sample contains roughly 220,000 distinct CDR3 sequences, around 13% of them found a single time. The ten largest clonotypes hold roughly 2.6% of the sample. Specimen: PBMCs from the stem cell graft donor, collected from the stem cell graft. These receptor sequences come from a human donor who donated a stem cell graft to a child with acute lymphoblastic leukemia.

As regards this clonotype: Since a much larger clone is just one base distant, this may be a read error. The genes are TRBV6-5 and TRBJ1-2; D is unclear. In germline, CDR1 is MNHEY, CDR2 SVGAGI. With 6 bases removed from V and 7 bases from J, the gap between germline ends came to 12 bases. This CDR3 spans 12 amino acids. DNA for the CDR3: TGTGCCAGCAGCTCGAATATCGGTGGCTACACCTTC. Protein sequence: CASSSNIGGYTF.

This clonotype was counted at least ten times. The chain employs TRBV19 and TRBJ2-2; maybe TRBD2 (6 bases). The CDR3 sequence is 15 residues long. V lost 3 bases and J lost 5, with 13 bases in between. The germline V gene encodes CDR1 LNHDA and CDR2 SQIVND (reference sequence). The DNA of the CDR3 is TGTGCCAGTAGTATGGCGGGGTTGGAGACCGGGGAGCTGTTTTTT. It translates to CASSMAGLETGELFF.

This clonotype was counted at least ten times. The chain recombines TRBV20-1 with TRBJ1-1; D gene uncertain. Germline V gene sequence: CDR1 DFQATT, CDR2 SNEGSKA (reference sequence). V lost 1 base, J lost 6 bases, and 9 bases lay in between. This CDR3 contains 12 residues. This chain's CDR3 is CSARGDGAEAFF. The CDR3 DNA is TGCAGTGCTAGAGGAGACGGGGCTGAAGCTTTCTTT.

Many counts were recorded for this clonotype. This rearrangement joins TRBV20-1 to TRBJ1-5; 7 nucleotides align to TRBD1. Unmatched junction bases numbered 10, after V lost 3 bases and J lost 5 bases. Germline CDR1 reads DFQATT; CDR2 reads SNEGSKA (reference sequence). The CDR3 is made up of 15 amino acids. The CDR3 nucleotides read TGCAGTGCTAGCCCGACAGGGAGAGCCGATCAGCCCCAGCATTTT. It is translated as CSASPTGRADQPQHF.

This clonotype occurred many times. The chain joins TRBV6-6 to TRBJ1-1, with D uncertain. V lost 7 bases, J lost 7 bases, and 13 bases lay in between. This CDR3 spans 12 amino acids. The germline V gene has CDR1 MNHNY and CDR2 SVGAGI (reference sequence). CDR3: CASTNSLGEAFF. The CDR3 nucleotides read TGTGCCAGCACCAATAGTCTGGGTGAAGCTTTCTTT.

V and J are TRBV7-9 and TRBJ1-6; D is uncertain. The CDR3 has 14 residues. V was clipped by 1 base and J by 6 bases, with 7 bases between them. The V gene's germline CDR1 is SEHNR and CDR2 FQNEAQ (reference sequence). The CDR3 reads CASSLVNSNSPLHF. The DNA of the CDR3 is TGTGCCAGCAGCTTAGTAAACAGTAATTCACCCCTCCACTTT.

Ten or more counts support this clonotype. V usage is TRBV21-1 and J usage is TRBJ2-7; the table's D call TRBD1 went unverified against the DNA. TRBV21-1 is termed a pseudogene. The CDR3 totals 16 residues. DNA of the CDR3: TGTGCCAGCAGCAAAGTAGAGCCAGGGGGGGCTGGGGAGCAGTACTTC. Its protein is CASSKVEPGGAGEQYF.

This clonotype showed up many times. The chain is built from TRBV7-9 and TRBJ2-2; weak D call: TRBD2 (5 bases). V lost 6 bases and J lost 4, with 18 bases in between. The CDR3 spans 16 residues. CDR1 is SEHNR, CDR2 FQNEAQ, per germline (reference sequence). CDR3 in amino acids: CASRRGTGGPTGELFF. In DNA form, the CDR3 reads TGTGCCAGCAGGCGCGGTACTGGAGGACCCACCGGGGAGCTGTTTTTT.

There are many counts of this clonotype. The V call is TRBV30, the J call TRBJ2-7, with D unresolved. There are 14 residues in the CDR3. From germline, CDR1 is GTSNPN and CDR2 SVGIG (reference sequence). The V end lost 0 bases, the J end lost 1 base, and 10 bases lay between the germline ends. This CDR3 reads CAWSVGVSSYEQYF. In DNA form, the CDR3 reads TGTGCCTGGAGTGTAGGAGTCAGTTCCTACGAGCAGTACTTC.

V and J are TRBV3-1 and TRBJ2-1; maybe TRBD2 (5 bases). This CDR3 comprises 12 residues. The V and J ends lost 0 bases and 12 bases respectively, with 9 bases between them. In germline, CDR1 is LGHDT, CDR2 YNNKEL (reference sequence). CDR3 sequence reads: CASSQDGAAQFF. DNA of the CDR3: TGTGCCAGCAGCCAAGATGGAGCGGCGCAGTTCTTC.

Here the CDR3 DNA reads TGTGCCAGCAGTGAAAGAGGGGCGGCAGATACGCAGTATTTT. It yields the protein CASSERGAADTQYF. V gene TRBV6-1 combines with J gene TRBJ2-3; either TRBD1 or TRBD2 may fit D (5 bases each). Trimming took 2 bases from V and 4 from J, leaving 10 bases between them. This CDR3 is 14 amino acids long. Germline CDR1 MNHNS, CDR2 SASEGT.

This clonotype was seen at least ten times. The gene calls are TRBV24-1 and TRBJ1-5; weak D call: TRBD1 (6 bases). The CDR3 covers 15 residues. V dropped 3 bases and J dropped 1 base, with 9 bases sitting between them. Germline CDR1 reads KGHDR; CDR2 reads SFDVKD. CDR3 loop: CATSDRRGSNQPQHF. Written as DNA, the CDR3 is TGTGCCACCAGTGATAGGAGGGGGAGCAATCAGCCCCAGCATTTT.

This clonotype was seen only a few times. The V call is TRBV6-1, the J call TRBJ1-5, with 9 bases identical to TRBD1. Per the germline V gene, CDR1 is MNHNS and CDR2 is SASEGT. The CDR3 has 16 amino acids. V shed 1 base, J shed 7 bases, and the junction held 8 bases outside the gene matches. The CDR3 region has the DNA TGTGCCAGCAGTGAAGTCTCGGGACAGGGAGACCAGCCCCAGCATTTT. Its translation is CASSEVSGQGDQPQHF.

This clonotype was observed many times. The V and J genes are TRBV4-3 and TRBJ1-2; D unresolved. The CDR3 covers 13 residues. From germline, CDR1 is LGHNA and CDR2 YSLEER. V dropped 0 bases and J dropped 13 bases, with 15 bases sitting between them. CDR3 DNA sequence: TGCGCCAGCAGCCAAGATATGGAAAGGGTCCTCACCTTC. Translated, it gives CASSQDMERVLTF.

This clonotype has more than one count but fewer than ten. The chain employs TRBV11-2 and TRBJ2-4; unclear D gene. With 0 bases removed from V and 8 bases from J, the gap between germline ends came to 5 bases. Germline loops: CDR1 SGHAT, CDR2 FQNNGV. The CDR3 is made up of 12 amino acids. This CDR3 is CASSLDRDIQYF. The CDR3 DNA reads TGTGCCAGCAGCTTAGATCGAGACATTCAGTACTTC.

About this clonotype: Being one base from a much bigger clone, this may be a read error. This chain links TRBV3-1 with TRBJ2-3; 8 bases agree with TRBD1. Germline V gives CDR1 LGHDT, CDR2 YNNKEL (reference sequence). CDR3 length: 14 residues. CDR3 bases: TGTGCCACCAGCCGGACAGGGAGAGCAGATACGCAGTATTTT. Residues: CATSRTGRADTQYF.

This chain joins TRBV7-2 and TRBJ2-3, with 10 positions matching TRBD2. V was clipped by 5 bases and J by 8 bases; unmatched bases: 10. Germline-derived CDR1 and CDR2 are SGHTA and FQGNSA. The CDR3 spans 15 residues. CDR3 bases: TGTGCCAGCAGCCCACTAGCGGGACCCCCCGGTACGCAGTATTTT. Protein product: CASSPLAGPPGTQYF.

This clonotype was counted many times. CDR3 sequence reads: CASTMSDVAYNEQFF. The CDR3 nucleotides are TGTGCCAGCACCATGAGTGATGTAGCCTACAATGAGCAGTTCTTC. The chain joins TRBV28 to TRBJ2-1; D is ambiguous. This CDR3 spans 15 amino acids. Germline V lookup: CDR1 MDHEN, CDR2 SYDVKM. Trimming cost V 7 bases and J 2 bases, with 15 bases left between them.

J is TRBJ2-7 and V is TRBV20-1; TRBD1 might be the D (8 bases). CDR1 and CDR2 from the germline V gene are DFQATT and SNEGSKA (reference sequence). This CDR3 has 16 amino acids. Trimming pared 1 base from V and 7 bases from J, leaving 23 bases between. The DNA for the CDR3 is TGCAGTGCTAGAGCCACAGGGGGGGGATCGGCAGAAGAGCAGTACTTC. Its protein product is CSARATGGGSAEEQYF.

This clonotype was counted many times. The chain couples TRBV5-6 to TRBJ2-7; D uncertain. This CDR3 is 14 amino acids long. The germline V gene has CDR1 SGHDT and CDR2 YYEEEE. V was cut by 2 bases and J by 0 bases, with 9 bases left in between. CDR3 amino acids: CASSFRRISYEQYF. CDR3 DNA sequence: TGTGCCAGCAGCTTCCGACGGATCTCCTACGAGCAGTACTTC.

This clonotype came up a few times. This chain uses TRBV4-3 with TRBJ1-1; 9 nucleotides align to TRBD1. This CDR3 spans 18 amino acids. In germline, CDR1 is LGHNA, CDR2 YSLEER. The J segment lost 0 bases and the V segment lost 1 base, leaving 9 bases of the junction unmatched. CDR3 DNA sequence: TGCGCCAGCAGCCAAGCCGGGACAGGGTACCCGATGAACACTGAAGCTTTCTTT. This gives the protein CASSQAGTGYPMNTEAFF.

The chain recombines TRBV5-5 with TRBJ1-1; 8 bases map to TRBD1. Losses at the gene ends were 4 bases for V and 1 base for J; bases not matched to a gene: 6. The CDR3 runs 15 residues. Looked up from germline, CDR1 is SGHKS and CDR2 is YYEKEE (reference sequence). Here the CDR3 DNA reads TGTGCCAGCAGCCCGCTACAGGGGGGGAACACTGAAGCTTTCTTT. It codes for CASSPLQGGNTEAFF.

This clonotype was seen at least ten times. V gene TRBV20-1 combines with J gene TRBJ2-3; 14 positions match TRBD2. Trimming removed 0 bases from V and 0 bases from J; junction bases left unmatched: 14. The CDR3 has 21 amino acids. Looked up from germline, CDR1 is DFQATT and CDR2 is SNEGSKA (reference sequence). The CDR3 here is CSARDLGTSGGPKASTDTQYF. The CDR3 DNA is TGCAGTGCTAGAGATCTCGGGACTAGCGGGGGCCCCAAAGCTAGCACAGATACGCAGTATTTT.

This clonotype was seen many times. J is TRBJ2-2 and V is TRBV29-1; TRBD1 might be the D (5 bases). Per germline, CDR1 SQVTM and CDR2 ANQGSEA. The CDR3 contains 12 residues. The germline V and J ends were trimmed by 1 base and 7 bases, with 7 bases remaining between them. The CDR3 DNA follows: TGCAGCGTTGAAGGGGGCGGCGGGGAGCTGTTTTTT. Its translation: CSVEGGGGELFF.

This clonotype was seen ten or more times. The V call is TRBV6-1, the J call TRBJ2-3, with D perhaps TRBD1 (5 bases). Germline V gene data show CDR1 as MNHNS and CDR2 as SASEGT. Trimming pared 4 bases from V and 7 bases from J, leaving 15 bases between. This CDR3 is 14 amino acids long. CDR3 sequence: CASSATWGVNTQYF. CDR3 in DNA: TGTGCCAGCAGTGCAACGTGGGGCGTTAATACGCAGTATTTT.

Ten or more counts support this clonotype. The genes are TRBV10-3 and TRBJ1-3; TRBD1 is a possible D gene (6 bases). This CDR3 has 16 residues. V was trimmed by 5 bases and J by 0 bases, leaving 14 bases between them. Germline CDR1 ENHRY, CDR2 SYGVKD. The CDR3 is CAISRTAPYSGNTIYF. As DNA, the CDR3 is TGTGCCATCAGTAGGACAGCGCCTTACTCTGGAAACACCATATATTTT.

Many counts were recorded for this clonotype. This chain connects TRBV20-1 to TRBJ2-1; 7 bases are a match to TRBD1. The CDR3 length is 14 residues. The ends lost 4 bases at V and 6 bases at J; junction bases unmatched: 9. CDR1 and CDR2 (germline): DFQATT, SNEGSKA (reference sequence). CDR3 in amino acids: CSATQGVRGNEQFF. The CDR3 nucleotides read TGCAGTGCTACCCAGGGGGTGCGAGGCAATGAGCAGTTCTTC.